Below, 16 T cell receptor beta chains from the same sample are listed, as sequenced in a study of blood T cell repertoires in COVID-19. Here immunoSEQ multiplex PCR was the method, and the copy in TCRdb shows in-frame clones only, minus some. The repertoire holds approximately 310,000 clones, with roughly 84% as singletons. The sample taken for sequencing was peripheral blood. These receptors all come from a man over 45 with active or convalescent COVID-19.

The chain is built from TRBV12-3 or TRBV12-4 and TRBJ1-1, with D unresolved. The CDR3 contains 13 residues. Trimming removed 7 bases from V and 4 bases from J, with 13 bases in between. Written as DNA, the CDR3 is TGTGCCAGCACCCTCGTGGAGGGCACTGAAGCTTTCTTT. Residues: CASTLVEGTEAFF.

This clone was counted only a few times. The rearrangement links TRBV10-1 to TRBJ1-6, with 7 bases identical to TRBD1. CDR1 and CDR2 (germline): WNHNN, SYGVQD (reference sequence). The V segment lost 2 bases and the J segment 9 bases; nucleotides outside the gene matches: 19. There are 19 residues in the CDR3. In nucleotides, the CDR3 is TGCGCCAGCAGTGAGCATTTCGCCTTAGAACAGGACAGGTTTTCACCCCTCCACTTT. This encodes CASSEHFALEQDRFSPLHF.

Concerning this clone: Other nucleotide sequences from this sample produce the same CDR3. This chain connects TRBV24-1 to TRBJ2-7; D unclear. In germline, CDR1 is KGHDR, CDR2 SFDVKD. The CDR3 sequence is 13 residues long. Trimming removed 4 bases from V and 0 bases from J, with 6 bases in between. Here the CDR3 reads CATSDSSSYEQYF. In DNA, the CDR3 is TGTGCCACCAGTGACTCTAGCTCCTACGAGCAGTACTTC.

The genes are TRBV7-9 and TRBJ1-1; TRBD1 matches at 9 bases. With 5 bases clipped from V and 4 bases from J, the junction kept 5 bases outside the gene matches. CDR1 and CDR2 (germline): SEHNR, FQNEAQ (reference sequence). The CDR3 sequence is 14 residues long. This CDR3 is CASSQQGAVTEAFF. CDR3 coding DNA: TGTGCCAGCAGCCAACAGGGGGCGGTCACTGAAGCTTTCTTT.

This clone was detected only once. CDR3 in DNA: TGTGCCAGCAGCCCCCGTCGAGGGGACAGCGCTTTCTTT. It yields the protein CASSPRRGDSAFF. The chain links TRBV5-8 to TRBJ1-1, with TRBD1 identical over 7 bases. V was pared by 4 bases and J by 11 bases, with 11 bases of the junction left unmatched. The germline gives CDR1 SGHTS, CDR2 YDEGEE. This CDR3 has 13 amino acids.

The chain uses TRBV11-2 and TRBJ2-5, with TRBD1 matching over 7 bases. This CDR3 region has 15 residues. After removal of 5 bases from V and 5 bases from J, the junction contained 11 bases not matched to a gene. Germline V CDR1 and CDR2: SGHAT, FQNNGV. This CDR3 reads CASSRGTDIGETQYF. The CDR3 DNA reads as TGTGCCAGCAGCCGAGGGACAGATATAGGGGAGACCCAGTACTTC. Together with reference TRBV11-2 and TRBJ2-5, the CDR3 gives the full variable domain: EAGVAQSPRYKIIEKRQSVAFWCNPISGHATLYWYQQILGQGPKLLIQFQNNGVVDDSQLPKDRFSAERLKGVDSTLKIQPAKLEDSAVYLCASSRGTDIGETQYFGPGTRLLVL.

The gene calls are TRBV9 and TRBJ1-1; TRBD1 matches 8 bases. CDR3 length: 17 amino acids. The J segment lost 4 bases and the V segment lost 0 bases, leaving 11 bases of the junction unmatched. CDR1 SGDLS and CDR2 YYNGEE come from the germline V gene. The CDR3 DNA follows: TGTGCCAGCAGCGTAGGGGGGACAGGACTAAGGGGCACTGAAGCTTTCTTT. As protein: CASSVGGTGLRGTEAFF.

For this clone: Other DNA sequences from this sample encode an identical CDR3 as well. The chain links TRBV28 to TRBJ1-5, with no clear D. CDR3 length: 11 residues. Per germline, CDR1 MDHEN and CDR2 SYDVKM. The V end was cut by 6 bases, the J end by 4 bases, with 4 bases between. The CDR3 loop reads CASSLNQPQHF. The CDR3 nucleotides are TGTGCCAGCAGCCTAAATCAGCCCCAGCATTTT. The entire variable domain, with the rest obtained from reference TRBV28 and TRBJ1-5, is as follows: DVKVTQSSRYLVKRTGEKVFLECVQDMDHENMFWYRQDPGLGLRLIYFSYDVKMKEKGDIPEGYSVSREKKERFSLILESASTNQTSMYLCASSLNQPQHFGDGTRLSIL.

Details on this clone: The same CDR3 arises from other DNA sequences in this sample as well. The V and J genes are TRBV7-9 and TRBJ1-1; D gene unclear. Germline V gene lookup returns CDR1 SEHNR and CDR2 FQNEAQ (reference sequence). V gave up 0 bases and J gave up 1 base, with 3 bases separating them. The CDR3 is made up of 13 amino acids. CDR3 in amino acids: CASSLARNTEAFF. CDR3 coding DNA: TGTGCCAGCAGCTTAGCTAGGAACACTGAAGCTTTCTTT.

Of note for this clone: This CDR3 is also generated by other DNA sequences in the sample. The rearrangement links TRBV30 to TRBJ1-2; 8 nucleotides align to TRBD1. Germline V CDR1 and CDR2: GTSNPN, SVGIG (reference sequence). The CDR3 has 13 residues. J gave up 4 bases and V 5 bases, and 6 bases lay outside the gene matches. The CDR3 nucleotides read TGTGCCTGGGGCCGGGACAGGCCCTATGGCTACACCTTC. It encodes CAWGRDRPYGYTF.

The table lists this clone with a few counts. The genes are TRBV2 and TRBJ2-1, with D maybe TRBD2 (5 bases). Germline values: CDR1 SNHLY, CDR2 FYNNEI. V was shortened by 7 bases and J by 9 bases, with 13 bases between the two germline ends. This CDR3 is built from 12 residues. The CDR3 DNA reads TGTGCCAGCAAGAGACTACCAACTGAGCAGTTCTTC. This codes for CASKRLPTEQFF.

This sequence joins TRBV4-3 and TRBJ1-2, with D perhaps TRBD1 (5 bases). Per germline, CDR1 LGHNA and CDR2 YSLEER. CDR3 length: 15 amino acids. Trimming removed 2 bases at V and 3 bases at J, with 13 bases between. DNA of the CDR3: TGCGCCAGCAGCCAAAGACCAGGGCTAGACTATGGCTACACCTTC. The encoded protein is CASSQRPGLDYGYTF.

The chain combines TRBV7-8 with TRBJ2-3; no clear D. The CDR3 covers 13 residues. The V and J ends lost 2 bases and 3 bases respectively, with 6 bases between them. Looked up from germline, CDR1 is SGHVS and CDR2 is FQNEAQ. The CDR3 reads CASSLIQTDTQYF. DNA of the CDR3: TGTGCCAGCAGCTTAATCCAGACAGATACGCAGTATTTT. Together with reference TRBV7-8 and TRBJ2-3, the CDR3 gives the full variable domain: GAGVSQSPRYKVAKRGQDVALRCDPISGHVSLFWYQQALGQGPEFLTYFQNEAQLDKSGLPSDRFFAERPEGSVSTLKIQRTQQEDSAVYLCASSLIQTDTQYFGPGTRLTVL.

The chain is built from TRBV2 and TRBJ2-2; TRBD2 aligns across 8 bases. The junction had 8 bases not matched to a gene; V was cut back by 3 bases and J by 5 bases. In germline, CDR1 is SNHLY, CDR2 FYNNEI. The CDR3 is 16 amino acids. The CDR3 is CASSDPGLVNTGELFF. CDR3 DNA sequence: TGTGCCAGCAGTGACCCGGGACTAGTGAATACCGGGGAGCTGTTTTTT.

The chain has TRBV21-1 and TRBJ2-4; no DNA check was done on the table's D call, TRBD1. TRBV21-1 counts as a pseudogene. This CDR3 is 17 amino acids long. The CDR3 is CASSTRDRDGAKNIQYF. The CDR3 DNA is TGTGCCAGCAGCACCCGGGACAGGGACGGCGCCAAAAACATTCAGTACTTC.

This chain's CDR3 is CASSTKTGTNNNEQFF. In nucleotides, the CDR3 is TGTGCCAGTAGTACGAAAACCGGGACTAACAACAATGAGCAGTTCTTC. The chain joins TRBV19 to TRBJ2-1, with TRBD2 matching 7 bases. The CDR3 runs 16 residues. Trimming at V came to 4 bases and at J to 5 bases, leaving 11 bases not matched to a gene. Germline CDR1 reads LNHDA; CDR2 reads SQIVND (reference sequence).